This TCR beta chain was captured by sequencing in a study of shared clonotypes between healthy human individuals (dated by TCRdb to 2019 to 2021). Study-level background: A couple of women and a few men aged 18 to 49 years were included in the cohort. Libraries were prepared and TCR repertoires were sequenced by different laboratories using diverse techniques, in order to increase sequencing depth and limit assay-specific biases. Blood TCR repertoires of roughly five healthy adults were deeply sequenced to estimate repertoire size and the extent of clonotype sharing between individuals. For each donor, three plates each were used for CD4 naive and CD4 memory, two plates were used for CD8 naive, and one plate was used for CD8 memory. Per donor, leukapheresis produced somewhere between about 0.9 and 9 billion PBMCs. The paper as a whole reports these results and caveats: Pairwise subsampling led to the expectation that sequencing depth would affect the degree of clonotype sharing among donors. Higher generation probabilities were observed for clonotypes shared by all four sorted-subset donors than for non-shared clonotypes. Across a few donors, roughly 5% of naive CD4, over 3% of naive CD8, 2.3% of memory CD4, and about 0.4% of memory CD8 clonotypes were shared. The small number of donors limited the genetic and exposure-history diversity represented. Even with the large sequencing depth, rarefaction of the sorted-subset datasets indicated that sequencing was incomplete. Sampling was restricted to blood, and TCR repertoires in tissue are likely to differ from TCR repertoires in blood. Naive subsets generally had larger estimated clonotype richness than memory subsets.

Healthy HIV-negative adults with no recently reported acute infections or vaccinations were included as donors. Only Caucasian adults living in Nashville, Tennessee, USA were represented among the donors. CD4+ T cells were enriched by magnetic negative selection; naive cells were then positively selected on CD45RA, and the negative fraction formed the memory subset. Blood was collected by leukapheresis, and PBMCs were isolated by Ficoll-Histopaque density gradient centrifugation and then cryopreserved in liquid nitrogen vapor phase. Purity and quantity of every magnetically sorted T cell population were checked by analytical flow cytometry. Genomic DNA was isolated from every sorted fraction and measured by UV absorbance on a Nanodrop 2000c. Worth noting for this clone: No antigen is known for it. No base-level quality is on record; no much larger clone is a single base apart.

Using the deep immunoSEQ assay, TCR CDR3 regions were amplified from genomic DNA by multiplex PCR. For each cell subset, the extracted genomic DNA was distributed evenly across all wells of several immunoSEQ 96-well plates, and each plate served as one replicate. For sorted subsets, each replicate PCR was loaded with about 0.2 ug genomic DNA, equivalent to 30,000 or so T cell genomes. Purified libraries were measured with a Qubit 3.0 fluorometer, size-checked on a Bioanalyzer 2100, and measured again with the KAPA Library Quantification kit. A separate single-read 150-cycle Illumina NextSeq 550 flow cell was used to sequence each immunoSEQ 96-well plate. The study's own analysis went as follows. Because the immunoSEQ output held only junctional sequences and lacked quality scores, the filtering could not match the filtering applied to full-length reads. Sequences were annotated with PyIR, a Python wrapper for IgBLAST v1.9, and V/J genes and CDR3 were assigned using IMGT germline references. Reads with weak V/J assignments (E-value above 1e-6), missing CDR3, stop codons, out-of-frame junctions, or ambiguous translated residues were removed. V3J clonotypes were defined as sequences sharing the same inferred V gene, J gene, and CDR3 amino acid sequence. The percentage overlap between two repertoires was calculated by dividing the number of shared unique clonotypes by the size of the smaller repertoire. Richness of each repertoire was evaluated using RTK rarefaction, the Chao1 estimator, and Recon v2.1 estimates of unobserved clonotypes. For all TCRbeta clonotypes obtained by the gDNA method from several donors, generation probabilities were computed with OLGA. Sourced from immuneACCESS, this table was stored by TCRdb with only in-frame sequences that have V and J called. A share of the clones is absent; for the studies checked, an unresolved V gene accounts for under half, and the remainder has no known explanation. The V and J calls and clone size come from that table; D and trimming were worked out from the DNA. This sample holds around 2.5 million clones; 93% were observed only once. 0.36% of the sample comes from the top ten.

The CDR3 covers 17 residues, taking in both the cysteine and the phenylalanine. The retained sequence is limited to the CDR3, 51 bases, with the frame set at the first base. CDR1 MDHEN and CDR2 SYDVKM were looked up in the germline V gene. V and J are truncated by 6 bases and 2 bases respectively, leaving an intervening sequence of 19 bases. The chain employs TRBV28 and TRBJ1-4, with TRBD1 perhaps the D gene, on 5 matching bases. The sample was naive CD4+ T cells from PBMCs. The cell subset or site label, read with the paper, signifies: CD45RA+ positively selected. The receptor comes from a man younger than 30 in good health. Some clones in this sample may be carry-over from other donors' samples. The nucleotide sequence is given as TGTGCCAGCAGCCACTTACGTCAGAGGGGCACTAATGAAAAACTGTTTTTT. Its protein reads: CASSHLRQRGTNEKLFF. With all but the CDR3 taken from the reference TRBV28 and TRBJ1-4 genes, the full variable domain is: DVKVTQSSRYLVKRTGEKVFLECVQDMDHENMFWYRQDPGLGLRLIYFSYDVKMKEKGDIPEGYSVSREKKERFSLILESASTNQTSMYLCASSHLRQRGTNEKLFFGSGTQLSVL.